These 25 T cell receptor beta chains were sequenced from one sample in a study of PD-1 and CTLA-4 blockade in melanoma. Clones were sequenced by immunoSEQ multiplex PCR, and TCRdb holds only the in-frame ones, with some missing. The sample comprises 28,000 or so clones, 75% to 95% of which are singletons, and roughly 8.6% rests with the top ten. The sample consisted of CD8+ T cells from peripheral blood, taken from a patient given anti-PD-1 treatment. These receptors came from a human donor with melanoma.

The rearrangement links TRBV7-3 to TRBJ2-1; possible D gene TRBD2, 6 bases. Germline assignment: CDR1 SGHTA and CDR2 FQGTGA. CDR3 length equals 13 residues. Deletions cut 2 bases from V and 6 bases from J, with 8 bases between. The CDR3 DNA reads TGTGCCAGCAGCTTAGGAGGGAGCAATGAGCAGTTCTTC. The encoded protein is CASSLGGSNEQFF.

The rearrangement uses TRBV30 and TRBJ2-2; no clear D gene. The length of the CDR3 is 12 residues. The germline V gene has CDR1 GTSNPN and CDR2 SVGIG (reference sequence). Trimming left V 2 bases short and J 7 bases short, with 8 bases between. CDR3 DNA sequence: TGTGCCTGGAGTCCCATAGGCGGGGAGCTGTTTTTT. Translation gives CAWSPIGGELFF.

This clone was seen only once. V usage is TRBV6-6 and J usage is TRBJ2-3; maybe TRBD2 (6 bases). Trimming removed 9 bases at V and 7 bases at J, with 17 bases between. This CDR3 contains 13 residues. Germline V CDR1 and CDR2: MNHNY, SVGAGI (reference sequence). The CDR3 region is CASFSGPPNTQYF. The CDR3 DNA is TGTGCCAGTTTTAGCGGTCCGCCGAATACGCAGTATTTT.

This chain connects TRBV6-6 to TRBJ1-2, with 7 nucleotides matching TRBD1. V shed 6 bases, J shed 4 bases, and the junction held 11 bases outside the gene matches. This CDR3 comprises 15 residues. Germline CDR1 MNHNY, CDR2 SVGAGI (reference sequence). The CDR3, as DNA: TGTGCCAGCAGCCCTATTGTAACAGGGGTCTATGGCTACACCTTC. Its translation is CASSPIVTGVYGYTF.

The rearrangement links TRBV10-3 to TRBJ2-7; 11 positions agree with TRBD2. J lost 0 bases, V lost 4 bases, and 2 bases had no gene match. This CDR3 spans 15 amino acids. The germline V gene encodes CDR1 ENHRY and CDR2 SYGVKD. The CDR3 here is CAISATSGSSYEQYF. For the CDR3, the DNA is TGTGCCATCAGTGCCACTAGCGGGAGCTCCTACGAGCAGTACTTC.

V usage is TRBV10-2 and J usage is TRBJ2-5, with 11 bases that match TRBD2. J lost 5 bases, V lost 3 bases, and 2 bases had no gene match. The CDR3 loop spans 14 amino acids. Germline V gives CDR1 WSHSY, CDR2 SAAADI. CDR3 sequence reads: CASSELAGDETQYF. CDR3 DNA sequence: TGCGCCAGCAGTGAACTAGCGGGAGATGAGACCCAGTACTTC.

This clone was seen a single time. This chain links TRBV6-5 with TRBJ1-6; unclear D gene. The V gene's germline CDR1 is MNHEY and CDR2 SVGAGI. This CDR3 has 11 residues. Trimming removed 6 bases from V and 9 bases from J, with 6 bases in between. The DNA for the CDR3 is TGTGCCAGCAGGGGTCCTTCACCCCTCCACTTT. Protein sequence: CASRGPSPLHF.

This chain uses TRBV18 with TRBJ2-5; perhaps TRBD2 as D (5 bases). The CDR3 runs to 11 residues. The ends were cut back, 5 bases at V and 5 bases at J, with 6 bases in the middle. The germline V gene encodes CDR1 KGHSH and CDR2 LQKENI. CDR3 region: CASSREETQYF. CDR3 nucleotides: TGTGCCAGCTCAAGGGAGGAGACCCAGTACTTC.

The chain is built from TRBV27 and TRBJ2-1; 10 bases are shared with TRBD2. Germline CDR1 MNHEY, CDR2 SMNVEV (reference sequence). The V and J ends lost 6 bases and 4 bases, in that order; junction bases with no gene match: 6. CDR3 length: 15 residues. The CDR3 coding sequence is TGTGCCAGCAGCGCTAGCGGGGGTGCTTACAATGAGCAGTTCTTC. As protein: CASSASGGAYNEQFF.

V and J are TRBV7-9 and TRBJ1-5; D unresolved. The germline V gene encodes CDR1 SEHNR and CDR2 FQNEAQ (reference sequence). The CDR3 consists of 13 residues. Trimming removed 5 bases at V and 4 bases at J, with 9 bases between. The CDR3 loop reads CASSPDGNQPQHF. The CDR3 DNA is TGTGCCAGCAGCCCGGACGGTAATCAGCCCCAGCATTTT.

This clone has more than one count but fewer than ten. This chain uses TRBV4-1 with TRBJ2-7; 7 bases line up with TRBD2. Trimming at V came to 3 bases and at J to 3 bases, leaving 8 bases not matched to a gene. From germline, CDR1 is MGHRA and CDR2 YSYEKL. The CDR3 has 15 amino acids. In DNA form, the CDR3 reads TGCGCCAGCAGCCACAGTTCGTCGGGGGGCTACGAGCAGTACTTC. It specifies CASSHSSSGGYEQYF.

V gene TRBV19 combines with J gene TRBJ1-5; D is ambiguous. CDR1 is LNHDA, CDR2 SQIVND, per germline (reference sequence). V gave up 0 bases and J gave up 6 bases, with 15 bases separating them. CDR3 length: 16 residues. The CDR3 coding sequence is TGTGCCAGTAGTATAGATGGGGAAACCGTAGGTCAGCCCCAGCATTTT. Residues: CASSIDGETVGQPQHF.

V and J are TRBV5-3 and TRBJ1-4, with a weak D call TRBD1 (5 bases). TRBV5-3 is identified as an open reading frame with a role that is uncertain. The CDR3 totals 15 residues. V gave up 1 base and J gave up 2 bases, with 9 bases separating them. CDR3 amino acids: CARSLQRGTNEKLFF. The CDR3 DNA sequence: TGTGCCAGAAGCTTGCAGAGGGGTACTAATGAAAAACTGTTTTTT.

The V call is TRBV29-1, the J call TRBJ2-1; 9 bases agree with TRBD2. Germline V gene sequence: CDR1 SQVTM, CDR2 ANQGSEA. V shed 3 bases and J 0 bases; nucleotides not matched to a gene: 12. The CDR3 runs 18 residues. CDR3: CSVDSSGTLRSSYNEQFF. In nucleotides, the CDR3 is TGCAGCGTTGATTCTAGCGGGACTCTGCGGAGCTCCTACAATGAGCAGTTCTTC.

V is TRBV7-3 and J is TRBJ2-1, with 13 nucleotides matching TRBD2. This CDR3 comprises 15 residues. Trimming cost V 5 bases and J 7 bases; bases outside gene matches: 5. Germline V lookup: CDR1 SGHTA, CDR2 FQGTGA. The CDR3 nucleotides are TGTGCCAGCAGCCCACTAGCGGGAGGGACTAATGAGCAGTTCTTC. This sequence encodes CASSPLAGGTNEQFF.

V usage is TRBV9 and J usage is TRBJ1-4, with unresolved D. CDR3 length equals 14 residues. Germline V gene lookup returns CDR1 SGDLS and CDR2 YYNGEE. Deletions cut 2 bases from V and 4 bases from J, with 9 bases between. The CDR3 DNA is TGTGCCAGCAGCGTTGGCAGCCATAATGAAAAACTGTTTTTT. Encoded protein: CASSVGSHNEKLFF.

The chain has TRBV30 and TRBJ2-7, with 12 bases identical to TRBD2. Per germline, CDR1 GTSNPN and CDR2 SVGIG (reference sequence). J gave up 7 bases and V 5 bases, and 0 bases lay outside the gene matches. The CDR3 is made up of 11 amino acids. DNA of the CDR3: TGTGCCTGGGGACTAGCGGGGGAGCAGTACTTC. It translates to CAWGLAGEQYF.

The genes are TRBV5-1 and TRBJ1-1; 8 bases match TRBD1. The CDR3 runs to 12 residues. In germline, CDR1 is SGHRS, CDR2 YFSETQ. Trimming at V came to 4 bases and at J to 6 bases, leaving 2 bases not matched to a gene. CDR3 in amino acids: CASSHRGAEAFF. CDR3 bases: TGCGCCAGCAGCCACAGGGGGGCTGAAGCTTTCTTT.

V and J are TRBV6-5 and TRBJ1-5, with D perhaps TRBD1 (5 bases). V lost 5 bases to trimming and J lost 1 base, with 12 bases between them. Germline V CDR1 and CDR2: MNHEY, SVGAGI. CDR3 length equals 15 residues. CDR3 in DNA: TGTGCCAGCAGTCCTCGGGGGGGGAGCAATCAGCCCCAGCATTTT. This codes for CASSPRGGSNQPQHF.

The chain is built from TRBV30 and TRBJ2-3, with D perhaps matching TRBD1 (5 bases). CDR1 and CDR2 (germline): GTSNPN, SVGIG (reference sequence). CDR3 size: 13 residues. With 0 bases removed from V and 2 bases from J, the gap between germline ends came to 6 bases. CDR3 region: CAWSVQDTDTQYF. In nucleotides, the CDR3 is TGTGCCTGGAGTGTACAGGACACAGATACGCAGTATTTT.

The chain combines TRBV6-5 with TRBJ2-7; no reliable D call. This CDR3 comprises 13 residues. Germline loops: CDR1 MNHEY, CDR2 SVGAGI. Between the trimmed V and J ends, which lost 2 bases and 7 bases, there was a span of 12 bases. The CDR3 nucleotides read TGTGCCAGCAGTTACGCCGGGTTCCGAGAGCAGTACTTC. Amino acids: CASSYAGFREQYF.

The CDR3 loop reads CASQNPLYQPQHF. The CDR3 nucleotides are TGTGCCTCCCAAAACCCTCTTTACCAGCCCCAGCATTTT. The genes are TRBV6-6 and TRBJ1-5, with no clear D. Germline-derived CDR1 and CDR2 are MNHNY and SVGAGI (reference sequence). The CDR3 runs 13 residues. V was clipped by 11 bases and J by 7 bases, with 18 bases between them.

This clone was seen just once. V gene TRBV24-1 combines with J gene TRBJ1-1; D gene uncertain. Germline V gives CDR1 KGHDR, CDR2 SFDVKD. The CDR3 is made up of 13 amino acids. Between the trimmed V and J ends, which lost 1 base and 5 bases, there was a span of 7 bases. The CDR3 sequence is CATSDFLGTEAFF. The DNA for the CDR3 is TGTGCCACCAGTGATTTTTTGGGTACTGAAGCTTTCTTT.

The chain has TRBV5-1 and TRBJ2-6, with unresolved D. Germline CDR1 reads SGHRS; CDR2 reads YFSETQ. The V end lost 0 bases, the J end lost 1 base, and 5 bases lay between the germline ends. This CDR3 contains 15 residues. The CDR3 DNA sequence: TGCGCCAGCAGCTTGGAGCAATCTGGGGCCAACGTCCTGACTTTC. This encodes CASSLEQSGANVLTF. Combining the CDR3 with reference TRBV5-1 and TRBJ2-6 gives the whole variable domain KAGVTQTPRYLIKTRGQQVTLSCSPISGHRSVSWYQQTPGQGLQFLFEYFSETQRNKGNFPGRFSGRQFSNSRSEMNVSTLELGDSALYLCASSLEQSGANVLTFGAGSRLTVL.

The J gene is TRBJ1-5, the V gene TRBV7-9; D may be TRBD1 (6 bases). The length of the CDR3 is 14 residues. The germline V gene has CDR1 SEHNR and CDR2 FQNEAQ (reference sequence). Deletions cut 5 bases from V and 4 bases from J, with 12 bases between. This CDR3 is CASSRSQGNQPQHF. The CDR3 nucleotides read TGTGCCAGCAGCCGTTCACAGGGTAATCAGCCCCAGCATTTT. The variable domain in full, with the rest retrieved from reference TRBV7-9 and TRBJ1-5, is DTGVSQNPRHKITKRGQNVTFRCDPISEHNRLYWYRQTLGQGPEFLTYFQNEAQLEKSRLLSDRFSAERPKGSFSTLEIQRTEQGDSAMYLCASSRSQGNQPQHFGDGTRLSIL.